This TCR beta chain was retrieved from a study of T cell responses to AZD1222 COVID-19 vaccine. Study-wide findings and caveats: There were repertoire samples only from the period after the peak T cell response. Epitopes outside B.1.351 and B.1.1.7 mutated regions reportedly drew nearly half of spike TCRs. Donors were largely white British and mainly female; clonal diversity was possibly underestimated. Researchers report vaccine-associated CD4 TCRs spanning spike, with dominance at 160-218 and 743-854.

About this clone itself: Its specificity is unknown.

Produced via immunoSEQ multiplex PCR; TCRdb's table is partial and in-frame only. The sample carries under 200,000 clones, about 88% recorded once. Sequences were derived from peripheral blood, sampled 28 days after the second AZD1222 dose. The clonotype comes from an adult who received the AZD1222 COVID-19 vaccine.

The CDR3 sequence: CASSLGAGPWETQYF. CDR3 in DNA: TGTGCCAGCAGCTTAGGTGCCGGTCCATGGGAGACCCAGTACTTC. This chain connects TRBV7-2 to TRBJ2-5, with unresolved D. Germline CDR1 is SGHTA and CDR2 is FQGNSA. The V and J ends lost 1 base and 5 bases respectively, with 14 bases between them. The CDR3 extends over 15 amino acids.